Each of the 23 T cell receptor beta chains below was sequenced from the same sample in a study of OX40 agonist ivuxolimab in advanced cancers. Measured with immunoSEQ multiplex PCR; TCRdb has only the in-frame clones, and not every one. The sample carries about 60,000 clones, about 86% recorded once. The material sequenced was CD4+ or CD8+ T cells sorted from blood, taken in a trial of the OX40 agonist ivuxolimab. Every receptor here comes from an adult with an advanced solid tumor such as melanoma, head and neck, liver or kidney cancer.

This sequence joins TRBV5-1 and TRBJ2-1, with 12 positions matching TRBD2. CDR3 size: 16 residues. J was trimmed by 7 bases and V by 0 bases; bases with no gene match: 5. CDR1 and CDR2 from the germline V gene are SGHRS and YFSETQ. The CDR3 loop reads CASSLALAGGQNEQFF. CDR3 coding DNA: TGCGCCAGCAGCTTGGCACTAGCGGGAGGCCAGAATGAGCAGTTCTTC. The variable domain in full, with the rest retrieved from reference TRBV5-1 and TRBJ2-1, is KAGVTQTPRYLIKTRGQQVTLSCSPISGHRSVSWYQQTPGQGLQFLFEYFSETQRNKGNFPGRFSGRQFSNSRSEMNVSTLELGDSALYLCASSLALAGGQNEQFFGPGTRLTVL.

The chain joins TRBV9 to TRBJ2-7; D is possibly TRBD1 or TRBD2 (5 bases each). V lost 0 bases, J lost 0 bases, and 10 bases lay in between. This CDR3 is built from 15 residues. CDR1 is SGDLS and CDR2 is YYNGEE in the germline V gene. The CDR3 coding sequence is TGTGCCAGCAGCGTAGACGGGGCCAGCTCCTACGAGCAGTACTTC. It encodes CASSVDGASSYEQYF.

CDR3 residues: CASRAGQLSNQPQHF. Written as DNA, the CDR3 is TGTGCCAGCAGGGCGGGACAACTTAGCAATCAGCCCCAGCATTTT. This chain joins TRBV27 and TRBJ1-5; possibly TRBD1 for D (6 bases). Germline lookup yields CDR1 MNHEY and CDR2 SMNVEV (reference sequence). The CDR3 has 15 amino acids. The V gene lost 6 bases and the J gene lost 0 bases, with 12 bases spanning the gap.

For this clone: Other DNA variants within this sample encode the same CDR3. J is TRBJ2-1 and V is TRBV9, with 7 positions matching TRBD2. The CDR3 runs to 15 residues. Germline CDR1 reads SGDLS; CDR2 reads YYNGEE. V lost 0 bases and J lost 3; bases outside the gene matches: 3. CDR3 bases: TGTGCCAGCAGCGTAGCGGGGGGAAGCTACAATGAGCAGTTCTTC. Translated: CASSVAGGSYNEQFF.

This clone was counted once. CDR3 DNA: TGTGCCAGCAGCCCCTCGGGGCAGGGGAGGAATGAGCAGTTCTTC. Residues: CASSPSGQGRNEQFF. This chain joins TRBV11-3 and TRBJ2-1; possibly TRBD1 or TRBD2 for D (6 bases each). The CDR3 has 15 residues. Germline CDR1 SGHNT, CDR2 YENEEA. Trimming pared 5 bases from V and 7 bases from J, leaving 18 bases between.

The chain employs TRBV5-1 and TRBJ2-1; a weak D match, TRBD2 (5 bases). The CDR3 is 12 amino acids. Trimming took 4 bases from V and 10 from J, leaving 12 bases between them. The germline CDR1 and CDR2 sequences are SGHRS and YFSETQ. Here the CDR3 DNA reads TGCGCCAGCAGCCATTCGGGGATGGAGCAGTTCTTC. This encodes CASSHSGMEQFF. The full variable domain, in which reference TRBV5-1 and TRBJ2-1 provide the parts outside the CDR3, is KAGVTQTPRYLIKTRGQQVTLSCSPISGHRSVSWYQQTPGQGLQFLFEYFSETQRNKGNFPGRFSGRQFSNSRSEMNVSTLELGDSALYLCASSHSGMEQFFGPGTRLTVL.

The rearrangement links TRBV6-1 to TRBJ2-1; 7 bases match TRBD1. Germline loops: CDR1 MNHNS, CDR2 SASEGT. The CDR3 sequence is 13 residues long. The J segment lost 9 bases and the V segment lost 5 bases, leaving 7 bases of the junction unmatched. CDR3 sequence reads: CASSTTGDGEQFF. DNA for the CDR3: TGTGCCAGCAGTACTACAGGGGATGGTGAGCAGTTCTTC.

This chain links TRBV4-2 with TRBJ2-7; 9 bases line up with TRBD1. V shed 2 bases and J 4 bases; nucleotides not matched to a gene: 12. Germline CDR1 and CDR2: LGHNA and YNFKEQ. The CDR3 runs to 17 residues. CDR3 sequence (DNA): TGTGCCAGCAGCCAAATCGCGGGACAGGGTGGTATGTACGAGCAGTACTTC. Its translation is CASSQIAGQGGMYEQYF.

The genes are TRBV7-6 and TRBJ2-3; either TRBD1 or TRBD2 may supply D (6 bases each). The germline V gene encodes CDR1 SGHVS and CDR2 FNYEAQ. CDR3 length: 15 amino acids. V lost 5 bases and J lost 5, with 17 bases in between. Here the CDR3 reads CASSPAGGPGDTQYF. Written as DNA, the CDR3 is TGTGCCAGCAGCCCGGCCGGGGGCCCAGGAGATACGCAGTATTTT.

The CDR3 loop is CATSRKSGTRSRDTQYF. The CDR3 nucleotides are TGTGCCACCAGCAGGAAGAGCGGGACTAGATCGCGAGATACGCAGTATTTT. This sequence joins TRBV15 and TRBJ2-3; 8 nucleotides align to TRBD2. CDR1 LNHNV and CDR2 YYDKDF come from the germline V gene (reference sequence). The CDR3 has 17 amino acids. V lost 3 bases, J lost 5 bases, and 13 bases stayed unmatched.

V gene TRBV29-1 combines with J gene TRBJ2-5, with D possibly matching TRBD2 (5 bases). Per the germline V gene, CDR1 is SQVTM and CDR2 is ANQGSEA. The CDR3 spans 12 residues. Deletions cut 4 bases from V and 1 base from J, with 7 bases between. This CDR3 reads CSVVEGQETQYF. CDR3 sequence (DNA): TGCAGCGTTGTCGAGGGCCAAGAGACCCAGTACTTC.

V and J are TRBV7-3 and TRBJ2-2; a possible D gene is TRBD2 (5 bases). Trimming removed 4 bases from V and 7 bases from J, with 10 bases in between. In germline, CDR1 is SGHTA, CDR2 FQGTGA. The CDR3 is 13 residues long. CDR3 sequence (DNA): TGTGCCAGCAGCTCGGGAACGGGCGGGGAGCTGTTTTTT. It codes for CASSSGTGGELFF. Full variable domain (remainder filled in from reference TRBV7-3 and TRBJ2-2): GAGVSQTPSNKVTEKGKYVELRCDPISGHTALYWYRQSLGQGPEFLIYFQGTGAADDSGLPNDRFFAVRPEGSVSTLKIQRTERGDSAVYLCASSSGTGGELFFGEGSRLTVL.

V and J are TRBV18 and TRBJ2-5; D possibly corresponds to TRBD1 (5 bases). CDR1 and CDR2 from the germline V gene are KGHSH and LQKENI. V was shortened by 8 bases and J by 5 bases, with 15 bases between the two germline ends. The CDR3 has 13 amino acids. CDR3 protein: CASVQGLQETQYF. The CDR3, as DNA: TGTGCCAGCGTGCAGGGTCTCCAGGAGACCCAGTACTTC.

The rearrangement links TRBV18 to TRBJ1-2; TRBD1 matches 7 bases. V lost 4 bases and J lost 3; bases outside the gene matches: 11. The CDR3 loop spans 16 amino acids. Germline CDR1 KGHSH, CDR2 LQKENI. The CDR3 nucleotides read TGTGCCAGCTCACAAAAAGCAGGGGGTATTGACTATGGCTACACCTTC. As protein: CASSQKAGGIDYGYTF.

The chain uses TRBV7-2 and TRBJ2-3, with 9 positions matching TRBD1. Germline V lookup: CDR1 SGHTA, CDR2 FQGNSA. V lost 5 bases to trimming and J lost 0 bases; unmatched junction nucleotides: 3. This CDR3 contains 15 residues. The CDR3 spells CASSRDRDSTDTQYF. CDR3 DNA sequence: TGTGCCAGCAGCCGGGACAGGGACAGCACAGATACGCAGTATTTT.

CDR3 amino acids: CASSLGPSGNAGYEQYF. In DNA form, the CDR3 reads TGCGCCAGCAGCTTGGGGCCTAGCGGGAACGCGGGCTACGAGCAGTACTTC. The rearrangement uses TRBV5-1 and TRBJ2-7; 9 nucleotides agree with TRBD2. Trimming cost V 0 bases and J 3 bases; bases outside gene matches: 10. The CDR3 covers 17 residues. Germline loops: CDR1 SGHRS, CDR2 YFSETQ.

The CDR3 is CASSLEYGGELFF. For the CDR3, the DNA is TGTGCCAGCAGCTTAGAATACGGCGGGGAGCTGTTTTTT. The chain joins TRBV11-2 to TRBJ2-2; D gene ambiguous. Germline V gives CDR1 SGHAT, CDR2 FQNNGV. Trimming shortened V by 0 bases and J by 7 bases, and 6 bases separated the two germline ends. This CDR3 has 13 amino acids.

V gene TRBV5-1 combines with J gene TRBJ2-3; TRBD1 agrees at 7 bases. Looked up from germline, CDR1 is SGHRS and CDR2 is YFSETQ. After removal of 4 bases from V and 2 bases from J, the junction contained 4 bases not matched to a gene. The CDR3 runs to 14 residues. The CDR3 sequence: CASSTTGPTDTQYF. The CDR3 DNA sequence: TGCGCCAGCAGCACGACAGGGCCCACAGATACGCAGTATTTT.

The chain combines TRBV6-1 with TRBJ2-7; TRBD1 matches 7 bases. The V and J ends lost 10 bases and 0 bases, in that order; junction bases with no gene match: 6. CDR1 is MNHNS and CDR2 is SASEGT in the germline V gene. The CDR3 totals 13 residues. CDR3 DNA sequence: TGTGCCACCCTGACAGGGAACTCCTACGAGCAGTACTTC. Protein: CATLTGNSYEQYF.

V is TRBV6-6 and J is TRBJ2-1; tentatively, D is TRBD1 or TRBD2 (5 bases each). This CDR3 region has 13 residues. With 5 bases removed from V and 7 bases from J, the gap between germline ends came to 12 bases. Germline V gene sequence: CDR1 MNHNY, CDR2 SVGAGI (reference sequence). Here the CDR3 DNA reads TGTGCCAGCAGTGGGGGATTTAGAAATGAGCAGTTCTTC. Its protein product is CASSGGFRNEQFF.

This clone was observed a handful of times. This chain connects TRBV7-2 to TRBJ2-5; D is possibly TRBD2 (6 bases). The V and J ends lost 5 bases and 0 bases respectively, with 16 bases between them. Germline V gives CDR1 SGHTA, CDR2 FQGNSA. This CDR3 spans 16 amino acids. The CDR3 DNA reads as TGTGCCAGCAGCCGATCCCTAGGCGGGAACCAAGAGACCCAGTACTTC. Translated: CASSRSLGGNQETQYF.

The table lists this clone with a count of one. The chain employs TRBV16 and TRBJ2-5; D uncertain. V was trimmed by 0 bases and J by 5 bases, leaving 7 bases between them. The CDR3 consists of 13 residues. Per the germline V gene, CDR1 is KGHSY and CDR2 is FQNENV. The CDR3, as DNA: TGTGCCAGCAGCCAATCATCGAGGGAGACCCAGTACTTC. This sequence encodes CASSQSSRETQYF.

The chain carries TRBV20-1 and TRBJ1-2; D unclear. Germline-derived CDR1 and CDR2 are DFQATT and SNEGSKA (reference sequence). The CDR3 is made up of 11 amino acids. Trimming removed 5 bases from V and 7 bases from J, with 11 bases in between. CDR3 sequence reads: CSAQELGGYTF. CDR3 bases: TGCAGTGCTCAGGAGTTAGGTGGCTACACCTTC.